This is a list of T cell receptor beta chains from one sample in a study of blood T cell repertoires in COVID-19. The method was immunoSEQ multiplex PCR; TCRdb's version includes in-frame clones alone and lacks a portion of them. The sample lists around 100,000 clones, 84% seen once, with more than 10% in the top ten. The specimen sequenced was peripheral blood. These receptors originate from a human donor in a cohort sampled during active COVID-19. CDR3s include the opening cysteine and the closing phenylalanine or tryptophan. D genes are given only for firm matches. Not every row has a clone size; where given, it reads once, few, many or a size class.

>TRBJ1-1|-|14|TRBV3-1/TRBV3-2|-
CASSRLSGDTEAFF
TGTGCCAGCAGCCGACTAAGTGGGGACACTGAAGCTTTCTTT
>TRBJ2-7|-|14|TRBV6-2/TRBV6-3|few
CASSQRRGSYEQYF
TGTGCCAGCAGTCAGAGGAGGGGATCCTACGAGCAGTACTTC
>TRBJ1-4|TRBD1|15|TRBV5-1|-
CASSSTGTGVEKLFF
TGCGCCAGCAGCTCCACCGGGACAGGAGTTGAAAAACTGTTTTTT
>TRBJ2-1|TRBD2|16|TRBV7-9|few
CASSLRSLAKDNEQFF
TGTGCCAGCAGCTTAAGGTCACTAGCGAAAGACAATGAGCAGTTCTTC
>TRBJ1-4|TRBD1|14|TRBV7-9|-
CASSLDRGVEKLFF
TGTGCCAGCAGCCTTGACAGGGGGGTCGAAAAACTGTTTTTT
>TRBJ1-5|-|12|TRBV25-1|-
CASSEYGGSQHF
TGTGCCAGCAGTGAATACGGGGGATCCCAGCATTTT
>TRBJ2-5|-|14|TRBV6-5|-
CASRAGAPGETQYF
TGTGCCAGCAGGGCGGGGGCGCCGGGGGAGACCCAGTACTTC
>TRBJ1-2|TRBD1|15|TRBV2|-
CASSGDRGRFDAYTF
TGTGCCAGCAGTGGGGACAGAGGGAGATTTGACGCCTACACCTTC
>TRBJ1-3|-|17|TRBV10-1|-
CASSESIGVESGNTIYF
TGCGCCAGCAGTGAGTCGATAGGGGTGGAATCTGGAAACACCATATATTTT
>TRBJ1-1|-|14|TRBV11-2|-
CASKRAGGRTEAFF
TGTGCCAGCAAAAGGGCGGGCGGAAGAACTGAAGCTTTCTTT
>TRBJ2-5|TRBD1|15|TRBV18|-
CASSIGQGGQETQYF
TGTGCCAGCTCAATCGGACAGGGTGGACAAGAGACCCAGTACTTC
>TRBJ1-1|-|13|TRBV15|-
CATSRDRGSEAFF
TGTGCCACCAGCAGAGATAGGGGCTCTGAAGCTTTCTTT
>TRBJ1-1|-|15|TRBV21-1|many
CANPGQPTMNTEAFF
TGTGCCAACCCGGGACAGCCAACCATGAACACTGAAGCTTTCTTT
>TRBJ1-1|TRBD1|14|TRBV11-3|-
CASSLDRGDTEAFF
TGTGCCAGCAGCTTAGACAGGGGGGACACTGAAGCTTTCTTT
>TRBJ1-1|-|16|TRBV28|-
CASSQPGQIPATEAFF
TGTGCCAGCAGTCAACCCGGACAGATTCCGGCCACTGAAGCTTTCTTT
>TRBJ2-2|-|14|TRBV24-1|-
CATSGGTNTGELFF
TGTGCCACCAGCGGGGGAACGAACACCGGGGAGCTGTTTTTT
>TRBJ2-4|TRBD1|20|TRBV6-1|few
CASSGGQVNIGILGKNIQYF
TGTGCCAGCAGTGGGGGACAGGTGAATATAGGCATATTGGGCAAAAACATTCAGTACTTC
>TRBJ2-1|TRBD2|14|TRBV6-1|once
CASSERTSGGEQFF
TGTGCCAGCAGTGAACGGACTAGCGGGGGTGAGCAGTTCTTC
>TRBJ1-2|TRBD1|14|TRBV28|few
CASRPGQGFGGYTF
TGTGCCAGCAGACCTGGACAGGGGTTCGGTGGCTACACCTTC
>TRBJ1-5|-|16|TRBV19|-
CASTHRAKGSNQPQHF
TGTGCCAGCACACACAGGGCTAAGGGGAGCAATCAGCCCCAGCATTTT
>TRBJ2-2|-|15|TRBV13|-
CASSKGRGTTGELFF
TGTGCCAGCAGCAAAGGAAGAGGGACAACCGGGGAGCTGTTTTTT
>TRBJ2-2|-|14|TRBV3-1/TRBV3-2|-
CASSQDGLTGELFF
TGTGCCAGCAGCCAAGACGGACTCACCGGGGAGCTGTTTTTT
>TRBJ2-1|TRBD1|17|TRBV11-2|-
CASSSTRRDRAYNEQFF
TGTGCCAGCAGCAGCACCCGCCGGGACAGGGCGTACAATGAGCAGTTCTTC
>TRBJ1-3|TRBD1|15|TRBV2|once
CASSPGTASGNTIYF
TGTGCCAGCAGTCCCGGGACAGCCTCTGGAAACACCATATATTTT
>TRBJ2-7|-|16|TRBV3-1/TRBV3-2|-
CASSQPLRAGSYEQYF
TGTGCCAGCAGCCAGCCCCTAAGGGCGGGGTCCTACGAGCAGTACTTC
>TRBJ2-3|TRBD1|16|TRBV7-2|-
CASSSQGTGVADTQYF
TGTGCCAGCAGCTCTCAAGGGACAGGGGTTGCAGATACGCAGTATTTT
>TRBJ1-2|TRBD1|14|TRBV4-1|few
CASSLQGGLGGYTF
TGCGCCAGCAGCCTCCAGGGGGGACTAGGGGGCTACACCTTC
>TRBJ2-5|TRBD2|16|TRBV5-5|-
CASSLAASGGQETQYF
TGTGCCAGCAGCTTGGCGGCTAGCGGCGGACAAGAGACCCAGTACTTC
>TRBJ2-5|TRBD2|13|TRBV12-3/TRBV12-4|-
CASSFPGGETQYF
TGTGCCAGCAGTTTCCCCGGGGGGGAGACCCAGTACTTC
>TRBJ1-4|-|15|TRBV5-1|few
CASSLGSNSNEKLFF
TGCGCCAGCAGCTTGGGGTCAAACTCTAATGAAAAACTGTTTTTT
>TRBJ1-4|-|14|TRBV2|-
CASSNRLTNEKLFF
TGTGCCAGCAGCAACAGGTTAACTAATGAAAAACTGTTTTTT
>TRBJ2-5|TRBD2|16|TRBV19|-
CASSIASGGPQETQYF
TGTGCCAGTAGTATAGCTAGCGGGGGCCCACAAGAGACCCAGTACTTC
>TRBJ1-2|TRBD1|13|TRBV7-2|-
CASSPGQGYGYTF
TGTGCCAGCAGCCCTGGACAGGGTTATGGCTACACCTTC
>TRBJ1-1|-|14|TRBV6-5|once
CATGEGGLNTEAFF
TGTGCGACCGGGGAAGGTGGACTGAACACTGAAGCTTTCTTT
>TRBJ2-3|-|15|TRBV7-9|few
CASSLLSPGADTQYF
TGTGCCAGCAGCTTACTGTCCCCAGGGGCAGATACGCAGTATTTT
>TRBJ1-1|TRBD1|13|TRBV14|-
CASSRRQGGEAFF
TGTGCCAGCAGCAGAAGACAGGGGGGTGAAGCTTTCTTT
>TRBJ2-2|-|16|TRBV19|-
CASSIPAGPGAGELFF
TGTGCCAGTAGTATCCCAGCGGGCCCGGGGGCCGGGGAGCTGTTTTTT
>TRBJ2-1|-|14|TRBV10-1|few
CASSDDGMGYEQFF
TGCGCCAGCAGTGATGACGGGATGGGATATGAGCAGTTCTTC
>TRBJ2-5|-|15|TRBV7-3|-
CASSFRGRAQETQYF
TGTGCCAGCAGCTTTAGGGGCAGAGCTCAAGAGACCCAGTACTTC
>TRBJ2-5|-|17|TRBV11-2|-
CASSLAPGTVVGETQYF
TGTGCCAGCAGCTTAGCTCCCGGGACTGTCGTTGGCGAGACCCAGTACTTC
>TRBJ1-4|-|15|TRBV7-8|-
CASSLRTATNEKLFF
TGTGCCAGCAGCTTGAGGACAGCAACTAATGAAAAACTGTTTTTT
>TRBJ1-2|-|13|TRBV30|-
CAWSVGRVYGYTF
TGTGCCTGGAGTGTAGGCAGGGTCTATGGCTACACCTTC
>TRBJ1-1|-|13|TRBV11-2|-
CASSPRGSTEAFF
TGTGCCAGCAGCCCCCGGGGGAGCACTGAAGCTTTCTTT
>TRBJ1-2|-|15|TRBV6-5|-
CASSYSTHRVYGYTF
TGTGCCAGCAGTTACTCGACACACAGGGTATATGGCTACACCTTC
>TRBJ2-7|-|11|TRBV2|-
CASSPGYEQYF
TGTGCCAGCAGTCCGGGGTACGAGCAGTACTTC
>TRBJ1-1|-|15|TRBV7-9|-
CASSLVSGLGTEAFF
TGTGCCAGCAGCTTAGTATCAGGGTTGGGGACTGAAGCTTTCTTT
>TRBJ2-1|TRBD2|18|TRBV11-3|-
CASSPSSWTSGGQSEQFF
TGTGCCAGCAGCCCATCCAGCTGGACTAGCGGGGGACAGAGCGAGCAGTTCTTC
>TRBJ2-2|TRBD1|14|TRBV2|-
CASRIDRAGGELFF
TGTGCCAGCAGAATCGACAGGGCCGGCGGGGAGCTGTTTTTT